This is a list of T cell receptor beta chains from one sample in a study of shared clonotypes between healthy human individuals. Method: immunoSEQ multiplex PCR; TCRdb's copy keeps in-frame clones and lacks some. The repertoire has 750,000 to 1,000,000 clones, about 91% of them found once; the top ten carry around 24%. The sample comprised naive CD8+ T cells sorted from blood. Every receptor here comes from a man aged 25-40 years in good health. CDR3s include the opening cysteine and the closing phenylalanine or tryptophan. A D gene is named only where the DNA matches it firmly. Some rows mark clone size as missing; the rest say once, few, many or name a class of expanded clone.

CDR3 DNA | CDR3 protein | J gene | V gene | D gene | clone size
TGTGCCAGTTGGTTAGAGGGTGGCACGCAGTATTTT | CASWLEGGTQYF | TRBJ2-3 | TRBV5-4 | - | -
TGTGCCACTACTGGACTAGCGGGAGTAGCAGATACGCAGTATTTT | CATTGLAGVADTQYF | TRBJ2-3 | TRBV19 | TRBD2 | -
TGTGCCAGCTCACCCCCGGCTAGATCCGGGGAGCTGTTTTTT | CASSPPARSGELFF | TRBJ2-2 | TRBV18 | - | -
TGTGCCAGCAGCTTGGGGACGGGGCTCTATGGCTACACCTTC | CASSLGTGLYGYTF | TRBJ1-2 | TRBV7-8 | - | few
TGTGCCAGCAGAGAGGCCGGGGCACCTCCTAACACCGGGGAGCTGTTTTTT | CASREAGAPPNTGELFF | TRBJ2-2 | TRBV11-2 | - | few
TGTGCCAGCAGACCCCTACAGGGGGCGCAATCCGAGCAGTACTTC | CASRPLQGAQSEQYF | TRBJ2-7 | TRBV28 | TRBD1 | -
TGTGCCTGGAGGCTTCTCGGGGAGCTGTTTTTT | CAWRLLGELFF | TRBJ2-2 | TRBV30 | - | -
TGTGCCAGCAGTGAGATCGGGAGAAGCCGAGAGACCCAGTACTTC | CASSEIGRSRETQYF | TRBJ2-5 | TRBV2 | - | -
TGTGCCATCGGGACTAGCGGGACCTACGAGCAGTACTTC | CAIGTSGTYEQYF | TRBJ2-7 | TRBV27 | TRBD2 | -
TGTGCCAGCAAGAAGGACAATTACGAGCAGTACTTC | CASKKDNYEQYF | TRBJ2-7 | TRBV7-9 | - | -
TGTGCCAGCATAGGGGCAGGGGGCGATCCCAATCAGCCCCAGCATTTT | CASIGAGGDPNQPQHF | TRBJ1-5 | TRBV27 | TRBD1 | -
TGCGCCAGCAGCCAAGGGACAGGGTCAGGAAACACCATATATTTT | CASSQGTGSGNTIYF | TRBJ1-3 | TRBV4-3 | TRBD1 | -
TGTGCCAGCAGCCGCCGGGACCATCCCTACGAGCAGTACTTC | CASSRRDHPYEQYF | TRBJ2-7 | TRBV5-4 | - | -
TGCAGCGTTTTTGGACAGGGGGACAATGAGCAGTTCTTC | CSVFGQGDNEQFF | TRBJ2-1 | TRBV29-1 | TRBD1 | -
TGTGCCAGTAGTATGGAGAGAGGGACGGGTGAAAAACTGTTTTTT | CASSMERGTGEKLFF | TRBJ1-4 | TRBV19 | - | -
TGCAGCGTTGAGTTTCTCCTCGCCACCCAAGAGACCCAGTACTTC | CSVEFLLATQETQYF | TRBJ2-5 | TRBV29-1 | - | -
TGTGCCAGCAGCAATAGCGGGAGGGCCTACGAGCAGTACTTC | CASSNSGRAYEQYF | TRBJ2-7 | TRBV11-2 | TRBD2 | -
TGTGCCTGGAGTCCGGGCTACGAGCAGTACTTC | CAWSPGYEQYF | TRBJ2-7 | TRBV30 | - | -
TGTGCCAGCAGCGTAAATGACCTGGGACAGGGGAACAATGAGCAGTTCTTC | CASSVNDLGQGNNEQFF | TRBJ2-1 | TRBV9 | TRBD1 | -
TGTGCCAGCAGCTTAAACGACGGAAGGAGCTCCTACAATGAGCAGTTCTTC | CASSLNDGRSSYNEQFF | TRBJ2-1 | TRBV5-4 | - | -
TGTGCCACCGCGACGTTCGGGGGGTTTTACGAGCAGTACTTC | CATATFGGFYEQYF | TRBJ2-7 | TRBV19 | TRBD2 | -
TGTGCCAGCAGCTTGTCGCCGGGAGCCTATATAGACGAGCAGTACTTC | CASSLSPGAYIDEQYF | TRBJ2-7 | TRBV5-5 | - | -
TGTGCCATCAGTGATGCCGCAGGGACATCTTACGAGCAGTACTTC | CAISDAAGTSYEQYF | TRBJ2-7 | TRBV10-3 | - | -
TGCGCCAGCAGCACAGATTACAATGAGCAGTTCTTC | CASSTDYNEQFF | TRBJ2-1 | TRBV5-1 | - | -
TGTGCCAGTTCGCTCCTAGGGTACAATCAGCCCCAGCATTTT | CASSLLGYNQPQHF | TRBJ1-5 | TRBV27 | - | -
TGTGCCAGCAGTGAATTCGCGACGGCATGGGCTGAGCTCAATGAGCAGTTCTTC | CASSEFATAWAELNEQFF | TRBJ2-1 | TRBV6-1 | - | -
TGTGCCAGCAGCCCGGGACTAGCGGGAGACACCTACGAGCAGTACTTC | CASSPGLAGDTYEQYF | TRBJ2-7 | TRBV5-4 | TRBD2 | -
TGTGCCAGCAGTGGCCCCGTGCGAAGGGAACTGTTTTTT | CASSGPVRRELFF | TRBJ1-4 | TRBV2 | - | -
TGTGCCAGCAGCTCGAACTCGGAGGAGAGGTCACACTTC | CASSSNSEERSHF | TRBJ2-7 | TRBV11-2 | - | -
TGTGCCTGGAGTGACGCCCGACAGCCAAACTATGGCTACACCTTC | CAWSDARQPNYGYTF | TRBJ1-2 | TRBV30 | - | -
TGCGCCAGCAGCCAAGGGGACACCGTCATGGGGTCCCGGAGCTACGAGCAGTACTTC | CASSQGDTVMGSRSYEQYF | TRBJ2-7 | TRBV4-3 | - | -
TGTGCCAGCAGTTCTATCCAGGGTCAGCCCCAGCATTTT | CASSSIQGQPQHF | TRBJ1-5 | TRBV28 | - | few
TGTGCCAGCAGTGATCGGGGGGGGCTAGATACGCAGTATTTT | CASSDRGGLDTQYF | TRBJ2-3 | TRBV25-1 | TRBD2 | -
TGTGCCAGCAGTTTAAGGGACCGAGGCTCCTACGAGCAGTACTTC | CASSLRDRGSYEQYF | TRBJ2-7 | TRBV27 | - | -
TGTGCCAGCAGCCACCTAGCGGGAGGCACATACAATGAGCAGTTCTTC | CASSHLAGGTYNEQFF | TRBJ2-1 | TRBV14 | TRBD2 | -
TGTGCCAGTGGGGATCCGAACACTGAAGCTTTCTTT | CASGDPNTEAFF | TRBJ1-1 | TRBV19 | - | -
TGTGCCAGTAACGCCGCGAGCTCCTACGAGCAGTACTTC | CASNAASSYEQYF | TRBJ2-7 | TRBV19 | - | -
TGTGCCAGCAGCTTAAAAAGGGGGCTCCGGGACTCCTCCTACAATGAGCAGTTCTTC | CASSLKRGLRDSSYNEQFF | TRBJ2-1 | TRBV7-3 | - | once